This TCR beta chain stems from a study of T cell responses to AZD1222 COVID-19 vaccine. Across the study: Some second doses came at about 4 weeks and others at about 12 weeks; these were pooled.

The V gene lost 1 base and the J gene lost 2 bases, with 7 bases spanning the gap. In germline, CDR1 is SGHRS, CDR2 YFSETQ. The CDR3 has 14 amino acids. With respect to this clone: The antigen is unknown.

Produced via immunoSEQ multiplex PCR; TCRdb's table is partial and in-frame only. Of tens of thousands of clones listed, over 85% are singletons. Overall study findings and caveats: Females made up more of the donors, who were largely white British, and clonal diversity may have come out too low.

The TCR originated in an adult in good health. V gene TRBV5-1 combines with J gene TRBJ1-3; D ambiguous. The sequenced sample was peripheral blood, obtained on day 0 of AZD1222 vaccination. CDR3 bases: TGCGCCAGCAGCTTGTCTCTGACTGGAAACACCATATATTTT. This sequence encodes CASSLSLTGNTIYF.